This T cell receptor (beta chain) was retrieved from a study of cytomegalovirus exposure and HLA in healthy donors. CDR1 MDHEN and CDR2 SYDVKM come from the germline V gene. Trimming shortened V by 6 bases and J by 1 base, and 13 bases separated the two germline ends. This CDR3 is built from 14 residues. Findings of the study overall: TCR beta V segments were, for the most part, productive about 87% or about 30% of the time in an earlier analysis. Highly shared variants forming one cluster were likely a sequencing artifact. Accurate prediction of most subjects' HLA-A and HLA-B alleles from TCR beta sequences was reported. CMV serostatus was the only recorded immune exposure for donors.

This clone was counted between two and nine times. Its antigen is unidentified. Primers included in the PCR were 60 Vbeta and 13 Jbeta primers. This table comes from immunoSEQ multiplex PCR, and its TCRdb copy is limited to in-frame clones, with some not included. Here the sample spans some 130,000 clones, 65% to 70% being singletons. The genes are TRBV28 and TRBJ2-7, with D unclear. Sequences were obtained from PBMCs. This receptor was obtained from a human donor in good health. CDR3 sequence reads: CASSRPGDSYEQYF. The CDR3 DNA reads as TGTGCCAGCAGCCGACCAGGTGATTCCTACGAGCAGTACTTC.